A selection of T cell receptor beta chains follows, all from one sample in a study of cytomegalovirus exposure and HLA in healthy donors. Sequencing used immunoSEQ multiplex PCR; TCRdb keeps in-frame clones, though not all of them. The sample holds roughly 130,000 clones, approximately 80% seen once. The sequenced material came from PBMCs. The receptor set was obtained from a man aged 30 to 45 in good health and CMV-seronegative. The CDR3 runs from the conserved cysteine through the conserved F or W. The D gene is left open where the match is weak. Clone size, where shown, is once, few, many, or a class for clones that have expanded.

v_gene	abundance	d_gene	j_gene	CDR3nt	CDR3aa
TRBV4-1	.	TRBD2	TRBJ2-5	TGCGCCAGCAGCCAAGTATGGACTAGCGGGCCTAAAGAGACCCAGTACTTC	CASSQVWTSGPKETQYF
TRBV27	.	.	TRBJ1-5	TGTGCCAGCAGTTTAGCTTTGGGCCAGCCCCAGCATTTT	CASSLALGQPQHF
TRBV11-3	.	.	TRBJ2-7	TGTGCCAGCAGCTTCCGGGACGAGCAGTACTTC	CASSFRDEQYF
TRBV2	.	.	TRBJ2-1	TGTGCCAGCAGTGATCCGGTGTTCTATGAGCAGTTCTTC	CASSDPVFYEQFF
TRBV5-1	.	TRBD1	TRBJ2-4	TGCGCCAGCAGCTCAGGAGGACAGGGCGCGAACATTCAGTACTTC	CASSSGGQGANIQYF
TRBV2	.	.	TRBJ1-1	TGTGCCAGCAGTGGTGGAGGTATGAACACTGAAGCTTTCTTT	CASSGGGMNTEAFF
TRBV5-1	.	.	TRBJ1-3	TGCGCCAGCAGCTTGGACGGTGCCCCATCTGGAAACACCATATATTTT	CASSLDGAPSGNTIYF
TRBV27	.	.	TRBJ1-2	TGTGCCAGCAGTGACCTGGCCAGGCCTGTTATCTATGGCTACACCTTC	CASSDLARPVIYGYTF
TRBV6-1	.	TRBD1	TRBJ1-6	TGTGCCAGCGGAAGACAGGGGGCAGTGAATTCACCCCTCCACTTT	CASGRQGAVNSPLHF
TRBV6-5	.	.	TRBJ2-1	TGTGCCAGCAGTTACTCACCCGAACTTCTCGAGCAGTTCTTC	CASSYSPELLEQFF
TRBV6-1	.	TRBD1	TRBJ2-1	TGTGCCAGCAGCGACGACCTTAGACAGGGGGAGTTCTTC	CASSDDLRQGEFF
TRBV7-8	.	TRBD2	TRBJ2-7	TGTGCCAGCAGCCCAATCCTAGCGGGGATCCACTACGAGCAGTACTTC	CASSPILAGIHYEQYF
TRBV29-1	.	TRBD2	TRBJ2-1	TGCAGCGTCCCGACTAGCGGGAGGTACAATGAGCAGTTCTTC	CSVPTSGRYNEQFF
TRBV28	once	.	TRBJ1-5	TGTGCCAGCAGTTTAGTAAGGGGCTACAATCAGCCCCAGCATTTT	CASSLVRGYNQPQHF
TRBV18	.	TRBD1	TRBJ1-1	TGTGCCAGCTCTCCCCCGGGGACAGAGAACACTGAAGCTTTCTTT	CASSPPGTENTEAFF